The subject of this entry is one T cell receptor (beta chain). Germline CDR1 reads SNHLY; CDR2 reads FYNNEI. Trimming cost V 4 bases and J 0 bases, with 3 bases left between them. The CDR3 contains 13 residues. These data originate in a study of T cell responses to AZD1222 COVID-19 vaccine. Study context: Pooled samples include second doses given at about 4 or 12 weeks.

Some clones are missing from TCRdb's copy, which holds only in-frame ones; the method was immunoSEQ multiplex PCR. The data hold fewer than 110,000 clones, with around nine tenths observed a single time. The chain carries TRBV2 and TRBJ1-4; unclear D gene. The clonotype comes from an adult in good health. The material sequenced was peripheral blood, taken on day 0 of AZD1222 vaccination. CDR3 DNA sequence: TGTGCCAGCAGTGGCTCAACTAATGAAAAACTGTTTTTT. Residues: CASSGSTNEKLFF.